Sequencing of this T cell receptor (beta chain) was carried out in a study of CD8+CD57+ T cells in acquired aplastic anemia. Turning to the study itself: When averaged, DNA from sorted CD4+ and CD8+ cells came to 3 to 3.5 ug. Sequencing produced an average of about 10.8 million reads per healthy donor for CD4+ cells.

Overall study findings and caveats: A set of around 30 CD8+ CDR3 sequences was shared between patients and controls, and these sequences appeared highly expressed in patients. Between the patient and control groups, CD8+ Simpson's diversity did not differ significantly.

Genomic DNA was employed as the template in profiling TCR beta VDJ and CDR3. TCRdb used MiXCR to reprocess the reads, holding one entry per CDR3 protein. This table has about 160,000 distinct CDR3 sequences, approximately 44% appearing once. Remarks on this clonotype: Its cognate antigen is unknown.

After removal of 5 bases from V and 1 base from J, the junction contained 7 bases not matched to a gene. The CDR3 length is 15 residues. Germline CDR1 reads SGHTA; CDR2 reads FQGNSA. The rearrangement links TRBV7-2 to TRBJ1-1; 7 bases are a match to TRBD1. The clonotype was recovered from a human donor in good health. The sequencing sample was made of sorted CD4+, CD8+, or CD8+CD57+ T cells (not recorded which) from PBMCs. CDR3 amino acids: CASSRPTGQNTEAFF. The CDR3 DNA reads as TGTGCCAGCAGCCGACCGACAGGGCAGAACACTGAAGCTTTCTTT.